This TCR beta chain is from a study of blood T cell repertoires in COVID-19. The CDR3 runs to 13 residues. Germline V lookup: CDR1 MNHNS, CDR2 SASEGT. Trimming took 1 base from V and 7 from J, leaving 8 bases between them. Sequencing used immunoSEQ multiplex PCR; TCRdb keeps in-frame clones, though not all of them. The sample consists of approximately 150,000 clones, 75% to 90% of them appearing once. This clone was seen only once. The sequencing sample was made of peripheral blood. This sequence joins TRBV6-1 and TRBJ1-5, with D uncertain. The TCR originated in a man aged 70 or older with acute or convalescent COVID-19. CDR3 protein: CASSEGLVQPQHF. The CDR3 DNA is TGTGCCAGCAGTGAAGGACTAGTGCAGCCCCAGCATTTT.